This entry concerns a single T cell receptor (beta chain). This CDR3 has 17 residues. The trim removed 5 bases at V and 5 bases at J, leaving 14 bases unmatched. Germline V CDR1 and CDR2: SGHTA, FQGTGA. Both 60 Vbeta primers and 13 Jbeta primers went into the PCR. Measured with immunoSEQ multiplex PCR; TCRdb has only the in-frame clones, and not every one. This sample has about 110,000 clones, with roughly 80% found just once. The data stem from a study of cytomegalovirus exposure and HLA in healthy donors. The V gene is TRBV7-3, the J gene TRBJ2-3; 9 nucleotides line up with TRBD2. The clonotype originates from a man aged 25 to 45 in good health and CMV-seropositive. Sequenced sample: PBMCs. The CDR3 DNA reads as TGTGCCAGCAGCGTCAGCCCCCGGCGGGGGGGCAGAGATACGCAGTATTTT. Translation gives CASSVSPRRGGRDTQYF.